The 15 T cell receptor beta chains listed next were all sequenced from one sample in a study of T cells in narcolepsy. Profiling relied on immunoSEQ multiplex PCR, and the TCRdb table lists in-frame clones only, not all of them. The sample has some 19,000 clones, 86% seen once. The sequenced material came from memory (CD45RA-) CD4+ T cells from blood. All receptors come from a human donor in good health.

This clone showed up just a few times. The rearrangement joins TRBV6-5 to TRBJ2-5; TRBD2 agrees at 12 bases. V lost 7 bases to trimming and J lost 5 bases; unmatched junction nucleotides: 8. Germline assignment: CDR1 MNHEY and CDR2 SVGAGI. The CDR3 loop spans 15 amino acids. The CDR3 sequence is CASKMTSGRSETQYF. CDR3 in DNA: TGTGCCAGCAAAATGACTAGCGGGAGATCTGAGACCCAGTACTTC.

The V gene is TRBV30, the J gene TRBJ2-7; 7 bases agree with TRBD1. Germline V CDR1 and CDR2: GTSNPN, SVGIG (reference sequence). Trimming removed 0 bases from V and 2 bases from J; junction bases left unmatched: 19. The CDR3 spans 19 residues. The CDR3 DNA follows: TGTGCCTGGAGTGTTAACCCGGCAACCAACAGGGGCCAGACCTACGAGCAGTACTTC. Residues: CAWSVNPATNRGQTYEQYF.

This chain uses TRBV13 with TRBJ1-2; 7 bases fit TRBD1. The V segment lost 4 bases and the J segment 7 bases; nucleotides outside the gene matches: 9. The CDR3 contains 14 residues. Germline CDR1 PRHDT, CDR2 FYEKMQ (reference sequence). CDR3 nucleotide sequence: TGTGCCAGCAGCTCAACAACAGGGGCGACTGGCTACACCTTC. This translates into CASSSTTGATGYTF.

This clone came up once. This chain connects TRBV9 to TRBJ2-2; D remains unclear. V gave up 3 bases and J gave up 6 bases, with 12 bases separating them. The CDR3 has 14 amino acids. CDR1 is SGDLS, CDR2 YYNGEE, per germline. The DNA for the CDR3 is TGTGCCAGCAGCGGGGTCCGAGGAGCCGGGGAGCTGTTTTTT. Amino acid sequence: CASSGVRGAGELFF.

The DNA for the CDR3 is TGCAGCGTTGAGGCGGCGACAGGGGTTTCTGGCTACACCTTC. Its protein product is CSVEAATGVSGYTF. This chain joins TRBV29-1 and TRBJ1-2, with 8 bases matching TRBD1. This CDR3 spans 14 amino acids. Per germline, CDR1 SQVTM and CDR2 ANQGSEA. With V trimmed by 3 bases and J by 7 bases, 10 bases remained unmatched.

This chain uses TRBV7-2 with TRBJ2-3; TRBD2 is a possible D gene (6 bases). The germline V gene encodes CDR1 SGHTA and CDR2 FQGNSA. The CDR3 loop spans 13 amino acids. V gave up 1 base and J gave up 5 bases, with 7 bases separating them. CDR3 residues: CASSLGLVDTQYF. The CDR3 DNA sequence: TGTGCCAGCAGCTTAGGACTAGTAGATACGCAGTATTTT. The entire variable domain, with the rest obtained from reference TRBV7-2 and TRBJ2-3, is as follows: GAGVSQSPSNKVTEKGKDVELRCDPISGHTALYWYRQSLGQGLEFLIYFQGNSAPDKSGLPSDRFSAERTGGSVSTLTIQRTQQEDSAVYLCASSLGLVDTQYFGPGTRLTVL.

The V gene is TRBV6-5, the J gene TRBJ2-7; either TRBD1 or TRBD2 may supply D (5 bases each). This CDR3 is built from 12 residues. Germline values: CDR1 MNHEY, CDR2 SVGAGI. V was clipped by 7 bases and J by 5 bases, with 12 bases between them. Here the CDR3 DNA reads TGTGCCAGCACCGCCGGGACCGACGAGCAGTACTTC. Amino acids: CASTAGTDEQYF.

This clone was counted between two and nine times. The chain joins TRBV6-1 to TRBJ1-1; TRBD1 matches 8 bases. Unmatched junction bases numbered 6, after V lost 5 bases and J lost 4 bases. This CDR3 comprises 14 residues. Germline values: CDR1 MNHNS, CDR2 SASEGT. CDR3 loop: CASSSRQGTTEAFF. CDR3 nucleotide sequence: TGTGCCAGCAGTTCAAGACAGGGGACCACTGAAGCTTTCTTT.

V and J are TRBV5-5 and TRBJ1-2; D unclear. The CDR3 has 12 residues. The V end was cut by 4 bases, the J end by 2 bases, with 6 bases between. Germline V gene lookup returns CDR1 SGHKS and CDR2 YYEKEE (reference sequence). For the CDR3, the DNA is TGTGCCAGCAGCCCCAGCAACTATGGCTACACCTTC. This codes for CASSPSNYGYTF.

The V and J genes are TRBV7-6 and TRBJ2-3, with a weak D call TRBD1 (5 bases). The CDR3 has 16 residues. In germline, CDR1 is SGHVS, CDR2 FNYEAQ. Trimming took off 1 base at V and 2 bases at J, with 13 bases between the two ends. The CDR3 here is CASSLDNQTATDTQYF. In DNA, the CDR3 is TGTGCCAGCAGCTTAGATAACCAGACAGCCACAGATACGCAGTATTTT.

V and J are TRBV7-8 and TRBJ1-2; D gene uncertain. The V gene's germline CDR1 is SGHVS and CDR2 FQNEAQ. The germline V and J ends were trimmed by 6 bases and 7 bases, with 15 bases remaining between them. The CDR3 loop spans 13 amino acids. In DNA form, the CDR3 reads TGTGCCAGCAGAAGGGAGGGAGGGTTTGGCTACACCTTC. Its protein product is CASRREGGFGYTF.

The V gene is TRBV7-6, the J gene TRBJ2-2; D is unclear. V shed 5 bases and J shed 4 bases, with 8 bases lying between them. Germline CDR1 SGHVS, CDR2 FNYEAQ. This CDR3 region has 13 residues. CDR3 region: CASSPQVTGELFF. The CDR3 bases are TGTGCCAGCAGCCCCCAAGTCACCGGGGAGCTGTTTTTT.

The CDR3 nucleotides are TGTGCCAGCTCACCCCTTGGGGGGACAGATACGCAGTATTTT. The encoded protein is CASSPLGGTDTQYF. The chain couples TRBV18 to TRBJ2-3, with D perhaps matching TRBD2 (6 bases). Germline CDR1 reads KGHSH; CDR2 reads LQKENI. Trimming left V 3 bases short and J 3 bases short, with 10 bases between. There are 14 residues in the CDR3.

The V gene is TRBV5-1, the J gene TRBJ2-5, with 8 bases identical to TRBD2. Trimming at V came to 4 bases and at J to 0 bases, leaving 8 bases not matched to a gene. CDR3 length: 16 residues. In germline, CDR1 is SGHRS, CDR2 YFSETQ. The CDR3 nucleotides read TGCGCCAGCAGCCCCGGACTACTAGCGGACCAAGAGACCCAGTACTTC. It translates to CASSPGLLADQETQYF.

About this clone itself: One end of the junction does not line up with germline, which may come from a read error. This chain uses TRBV11-2 with TRBJ2-3; D may be TRBD1 (5 bases). The CDR3 loop spans 14 amino acids. In germline, CDR1 is SGHAT, CDR2 FQNNGV. CDR3 DNA: TGTGCCAGCAGCTTTTCCTGGGGCACAGATATGCAGTATTTT. It codes for CASSFSWGTDMQYF.